This T cell receptor (beta chain) was retrieved from a study of T cell responses to AZD1222 COVID-19 vaccine. In the case of this clone: Its antigen is unknown.

Study results and limitations: CD4 TCRs linked to vaccination spanned spike, dominating at 160-218 and 743-854.

The CDR3 totals 15 residues. The ends were cut back, 1 base at V and 2 bases at J, with 10 bases in the middle. Germline assignment: CDR1 MNHNS and CDR2 SASEGT. Profiled with immunoSEQ multiplex PCR; TCRdb holds only in-frame clones, not every one. The sample contains 150,000 to 200,000 clones, approximately 90% of which appear only once. This sequence joins TRBV6-1 and TRBJ2-3; the D gene is possibly TRBD1 (5 bases). The sequence derives from an adult in good health. Specimen: peripheral blood, collected on day 0 of AZD1222 vaccination. The CDR3 bases are TGTGCCAGCAGTGAAGATTCAGGACACACAGATACGCAGTATTTT. Translated, it gives CASSEDSGHTDTQYF.